This T cell receptor (beta chain) originates from a study of OX40 agonist ivuxolimab in advanced cancers. The study in broad terms: The costimulatory receptor OX40 (CD134) was targeted by ivuxolimab, a fully human IgG2 agonistic monoclonal antibody. The point of sequencing TCRbeta in the periphery was to test whether ivuxolimab changed TCR sequence diversity and drove clonal T-cell expansion. Intravenous ivuxolimab was administered to patients every 2 weeks at six dose levels: 0.01, 0.1, 0.3, 1.5, 3 and 10 mg/kg. The dose-escalation cohort was around 84% male with a mean age of approximately 59 years, ranging from roughly 20 to 80. The monotherapy dose-escalation portion (N = 52 patients) of the phase I ivuxolimab trial is reported in the paper. Partial responses occurred in three dose-escalation patients, of whom one had hepatocellular carcinoma and two had cutaneous melanoma. Prior anti-PD-1, anti-PD-L1 or anti-CTLA-4 therapy was permitted, and about two fifths of dose-escalation patients had received checkpoint inhibitors. Among the roughly 52 dose-escalation patients, some 20 had hepatocellular carcinoma, roughly 15 melanoma, 9 renal cell carcinoma and 9 head and neck cancer.

Genomic DNA was isolated from the sorted cells so that the TCRbeta CDR3 region could be sequenced. The immunoSEQ Assay was used to sequence the TCRbeta CDR3 regions. Imported from immuneACCESS, the table was reduced by TCRdb to in-frame sequences with V and J called. These copies leave out some clones; in studies compared against another copy, an unresolved V gene accounts for under half, and the cause of the remainder is not known. This sample lists about 69,000 clones; about 90% were detected once. The ten top clones hold approximately 10% of the sample. Patients with a history of autoimmune disease or receiving systemic immunosuppression were excluded from the trial. Peripheral blood for TCR sequencing was collected from all dose cohorts at baseline, on cycle 4 day 1, and on cycle 7 day 1. Samples were obtained from an open-label, multicenter, first-in-human phase I dose-escalation trial of ivuxolimab. The trial enrolled adults with locally advanced or metastatic head and neck squamous cell, hepatocellular, melanoma or renal cell carcinoma. Before TCR sequencing, CD4+ and CD8+ T cells were separately sorted from peripheral blood.

Comments on this clone: The clone's antigen remains unknown. The record has no base qualities; no much larger clone is one base away.

From the cysteine up to the phenylalanine, the CDR3 has a length of 16 residues. Only the CDR3 DNA stays, 48 bases, in frame from base 1. The germline V gene (reference sequence) sets CDR1 to MNHNY and CDR2 to SVGAGI. At the junction V is shortened by 2 bases and J by 7 bases, with 18 bases in between. What the study reported, not specific to this receptor: Antigen specificity was not determined for the clonally expanded peripheral T cells. At doses of 0.1 to 3.0 mg/kg, clonal expansion of both CD4+ and CD8+ T cells in blood was seen between baseline and week 6. In partial responders in the 0.1-3.0 mg/kg groups, normalized peripheral clonal expansion was found to be among the lowest, especially among CD8+ T cells. After ivuxolimab, expanded clones were on average more numerous among CD8+ T cells than among CD4+ T cells. Low levels of normalized T-cell clonal expansion were also shown by some nonresponding patients.

This clonotype originated in an adult with an advanced solid tumor such as melanoma, head and neck, liver or kidney cancer. The sequenced sample was CD4+ or CD8+ T cells sorted from blood, obtained in a trial of the OX40 agonist ivuxolimab. This chain is built from TRBV6-6 and TRBJ1-5; the D gene is not confidently resolved. Here the CDR3 is given as CASSYPPEAPTQPQHF. The nucleotide sequence reads as follows: TGTGCCAGCAGTTACCCCCCGGAGGCCCCGACACAGCCCCAGCATTTT.